This T cell receptor (beta chain) appears in the sequencing data of a study of blood T cell repertoires in COVID-19. About the research overall: Sources were T cells, B-cell-depleted T cells, or PBMCs; the material itself was cDNA or gDNA.

The CDR3 has 21 amino acids. V was pared by 0 bases and J by 2 bases, with 27 bases between. Germline assignment: CDR1 MNHEY and CDR2 SVGEGT. Here immunoSEQ multiplex PCR was the method, and the copy in TCRdb shows in-frame clones only, minus some. The sample lists about 20,000 clones, roughly nine tenths seen once, with 6% in the top ten. V is TRBV6-2 or TRBV6-3 and J is TRBJ2-3; D perhaps matches TRBD1 (5 bases). The sequence came from a human donor in a cohort sampled during active COVID-19. Sequencing was carried out using peripheral blood. CDR3 bases: TGTGCCAGCAGTTACTCGACGGTCCCGATGTTCGGACATATGAACACAGATACGCAGTATTTT. The encoded protein is CASSYSTVPMFGHMNTDTQYF.